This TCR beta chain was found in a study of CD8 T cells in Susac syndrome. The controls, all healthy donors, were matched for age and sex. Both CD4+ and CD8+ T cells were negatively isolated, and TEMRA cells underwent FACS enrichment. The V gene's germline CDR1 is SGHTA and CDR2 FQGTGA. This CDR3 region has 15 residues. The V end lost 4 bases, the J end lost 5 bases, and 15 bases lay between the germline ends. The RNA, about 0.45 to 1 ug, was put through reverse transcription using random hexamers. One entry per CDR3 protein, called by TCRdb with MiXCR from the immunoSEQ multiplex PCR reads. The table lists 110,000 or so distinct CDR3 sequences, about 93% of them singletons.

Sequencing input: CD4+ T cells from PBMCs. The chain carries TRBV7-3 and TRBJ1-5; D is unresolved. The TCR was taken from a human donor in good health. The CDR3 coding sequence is TGTGCCAGCAGCTCCTTAACATGGTCGGATCAGCCCCAGCATTTT. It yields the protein CASSSLTWSDQPQHF.